The T cell receptor (beta chain) under discussion was sequenced for a study of T cell responses to AZD1222 COVID-19 vaccine (dated by TCRdb to about 2021). Notes on the research overall: AZD1222 recipients given second doses at about 4 weeks or at about 12 weeks were pooled, since spike-specific TCR depth and breadth were not found to differ between the two schedules. TCR sequencing was performed for 230 to 250 trial participants, of whom some 200 were given two doses of AZD1222 and around 25 were given two doses of MenACWY control vaccine. Enrollment into the trials was organized by age into subgroups of 18-55, 56-69 and 70-plus years, and those subgroups contained roughly 150, 30 and 60 TCR-sequenced participants, respectively. Beyond this particular receptor, the publication reports: Conclusions about previously exposed vaccinees are limited, since just a handful of AZD1222 recipients were seropositive for SARS-CoV-2 at baseline. After two AZD1222 doses, both the breadth and the depth of spike-specific TCRs were significantly higher than at day 0 and than in MenACWY recipients. The whole spike protein was spanned by vaccine-associated CD4 TCRs, and dominant responses were seen in regions 160-218 and 743-854. Participants were mostly white British and included more females than males, and it was suggested by the authors that clonal diversity may have been underestimated. Because no day 14 peak-response samples were available, repertoires were characterized only after the peak T cell response. In the small 56-69-year group, the increase in depth fell short of significance, most likely because of low power. Nearly half of unique spike-specific TCRs reportedly recognized epitopes outside regions mutated in the B.1.351 and B.1.1.7 variants.

CDR3 length: 18 amino acids, cysteine to phenylalanine. Only the CDR3 DNA stays, 54 bases, in frame from base 1. CDR1 MNHEY and CDR2 SVGEGT are derived from the germline V gene. V is reduced by 0 bases and J by 1 base, leaving a spacing of 16 bases between them. This clone was seen a single time. Its antigen target is currently unknown. Per-nucleotide qualities are absent, and no much larger clonotype sits a single base away. Reading the label with the study, this specimen's time point is: baseline before first vaccination. Samples from vaccinated people were obtained from the UK trials COV001 and COV002, which included a single-blind randomized controlled phase 2/3 trial of AZD1222 (ChAdOx1 nCoV-19) in healthy adults. For TCRbeta chain sequencing, PBMC samples from trial participants were taken at day 0 and at day 28 after the second dose. The CDR3 regions of human TCRbeta chains were analyzed by immunosequencing. The authors processed their data as follows. Repertoire TCRs were matched against a reference library of SARS-CoV-2-specific TCRs generated with the MIRA antigen-specificity platform. Breadth was defined as the fraction of unique TCRs that were SARS-CoV-2-associated, and depth was defined as the fraction of total T cells that were SARS-CoV-2-associated. Using the MIRA data, each spike-specific TCR was assigned both to the spike region to which the TCR was reactive and to a CD4 or CD8 class. Log10-transformed breadth and depth values were compared by one-way ANOVA with Sidak's multiple comparisons tests. TCRdb limited this immuneACCESS table to in-frame rearrangements with V and J called. A share of clones is missing; checked studies link under half to unresolved V genes, and the rest is unexplained. V and J calls and clone size are those listed in that table; D and trimming were worked out from the DNA. The sample table shows fewer than 200,000 clones, and 85% to 95% are seen once. The ten most abundant clones make up under 11% of the sample.

The rearrangement joined TRBV6-2 or TRBV6-3 to TRBJ1-5, with the D segment identity uncertain. The receptor comes from an adult in good health. Sequences were derived from peripheral blood, sampled on day 0 of AZD1222 vaccination. The nucleotide sequence reads TGTGCCAGCAGTTACTCGGTTCCAAACCTACTAAGCAATCAGCCCCAGCATTTT. Translation gives CASSYSVPNLLSNQPQHF.